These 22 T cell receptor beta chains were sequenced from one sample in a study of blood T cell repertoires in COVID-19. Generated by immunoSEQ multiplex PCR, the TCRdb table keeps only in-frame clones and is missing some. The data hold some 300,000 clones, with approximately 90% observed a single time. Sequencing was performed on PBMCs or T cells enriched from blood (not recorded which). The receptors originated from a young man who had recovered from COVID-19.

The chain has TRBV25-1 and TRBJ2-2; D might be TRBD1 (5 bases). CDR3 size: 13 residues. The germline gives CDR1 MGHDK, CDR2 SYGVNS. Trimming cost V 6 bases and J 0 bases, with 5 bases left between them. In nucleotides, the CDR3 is TGTGCCAGCAGGGGGCCGAACACCGGGGAGCTGTTTTTT. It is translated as CASRGPNTGELFF.

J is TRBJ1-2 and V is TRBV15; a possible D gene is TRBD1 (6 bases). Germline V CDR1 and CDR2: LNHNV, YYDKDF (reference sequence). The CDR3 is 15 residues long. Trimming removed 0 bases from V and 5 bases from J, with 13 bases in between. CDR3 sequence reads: CATSRDNRARYGYTF. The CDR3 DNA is TGTGCCACCAGCAGAGATAACAGGGCAAGATATGGCTACACCTTC.

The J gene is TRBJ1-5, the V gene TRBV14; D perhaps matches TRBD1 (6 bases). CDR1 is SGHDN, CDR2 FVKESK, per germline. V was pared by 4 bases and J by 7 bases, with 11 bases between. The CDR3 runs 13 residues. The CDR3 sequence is CASSLQGGQPQHF. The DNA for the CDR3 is TGTGCCAGCAGCCTACAGGGCGGGCAGCCCCAGCATTTT.

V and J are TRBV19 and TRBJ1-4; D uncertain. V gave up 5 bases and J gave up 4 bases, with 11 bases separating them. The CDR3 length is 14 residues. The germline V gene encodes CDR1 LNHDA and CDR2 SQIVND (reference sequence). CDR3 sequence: CASSHGRHNEKLFF. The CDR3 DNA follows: TGTGCCAGTAGTCACGGGAGGCATAATGAAAAACTGTTTTTT.

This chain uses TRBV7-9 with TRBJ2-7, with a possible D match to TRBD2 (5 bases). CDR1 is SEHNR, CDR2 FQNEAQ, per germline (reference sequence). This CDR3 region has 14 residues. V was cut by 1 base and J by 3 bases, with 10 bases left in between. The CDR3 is CASSLGTGIYEQYF. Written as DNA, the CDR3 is TGTGCCAGCAGCTTAGGGACTGGGATCTACGAGCAGTACTTC.

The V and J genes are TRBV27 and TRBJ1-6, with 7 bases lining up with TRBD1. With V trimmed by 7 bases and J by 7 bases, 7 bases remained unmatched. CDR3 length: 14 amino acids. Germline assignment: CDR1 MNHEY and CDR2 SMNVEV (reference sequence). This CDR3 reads CASNPGTVNSPLHF. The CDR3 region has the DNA TGTGCCAGCAACCCCGGGACAGTCAATTCACCCCTCCACTTT.

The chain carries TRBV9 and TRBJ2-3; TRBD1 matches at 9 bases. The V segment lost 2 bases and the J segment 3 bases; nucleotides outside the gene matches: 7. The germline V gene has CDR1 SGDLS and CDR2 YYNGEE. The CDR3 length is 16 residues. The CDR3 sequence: CASSVTGGRGTDTQYF. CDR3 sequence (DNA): TGTGCCAGCAGCGTCACAGGGGGCAGGGGGACAGATACGCAGTATTTT. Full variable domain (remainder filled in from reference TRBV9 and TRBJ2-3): DSGVTQTPKHLITATGQRVTLRCSPRSGDLSVYWYQQSLDQGLQFLIQYYNGEERAKGNILERFSAQQFPDLHSELNLSSLELGDSALYFCASSVTGGRGTDTQYFGPGTRLTVL.

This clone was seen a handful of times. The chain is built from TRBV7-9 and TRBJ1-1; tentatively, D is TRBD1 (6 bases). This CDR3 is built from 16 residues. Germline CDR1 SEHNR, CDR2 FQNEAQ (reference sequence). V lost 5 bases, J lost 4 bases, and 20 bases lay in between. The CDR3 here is CASSPGHLKGGTEAFF. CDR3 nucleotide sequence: TGTGCCAGCAGCCCGGGACACCTTAAAGGCGGCACTGAAGCTTTCTTT.

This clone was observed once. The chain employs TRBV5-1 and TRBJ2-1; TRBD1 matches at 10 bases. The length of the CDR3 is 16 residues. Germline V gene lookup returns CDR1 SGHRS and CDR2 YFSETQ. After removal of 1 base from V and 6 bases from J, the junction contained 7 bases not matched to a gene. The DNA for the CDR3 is TGCGCCAGCAGCTTGTCCGGGGACAGGGGAGTCAATGAGCAGTTCTTC. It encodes CASSLSGDRGVNEQFF.

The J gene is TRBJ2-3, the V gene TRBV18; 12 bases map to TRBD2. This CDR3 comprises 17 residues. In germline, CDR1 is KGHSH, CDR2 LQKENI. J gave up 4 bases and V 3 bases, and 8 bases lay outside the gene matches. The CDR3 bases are TGTGCCAGCTCACCCACGGCTAGCGGGAGGGCCTCAGATACGCAGTATTTT. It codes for CASSPTASGRASDTQYF. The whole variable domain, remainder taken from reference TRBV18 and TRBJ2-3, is NAGVMQNPRHLVRRRGQEARLRCSPMKGHSHVYWYRQLPEEGLKFMVYLQKENIIDESGMPKERFSAEFPKEGPSILRIQQVVRGDSAAYFCASSPTASGRASDTQYFGPGTRLTVL.

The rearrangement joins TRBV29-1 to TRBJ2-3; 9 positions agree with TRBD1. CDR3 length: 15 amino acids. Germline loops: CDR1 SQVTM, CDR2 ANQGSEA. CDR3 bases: TGCATCCCCCATACAGGGGGCCCCACCACAGATACGCAGTATTTT. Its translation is CIPHTGGPTTDTQYF.

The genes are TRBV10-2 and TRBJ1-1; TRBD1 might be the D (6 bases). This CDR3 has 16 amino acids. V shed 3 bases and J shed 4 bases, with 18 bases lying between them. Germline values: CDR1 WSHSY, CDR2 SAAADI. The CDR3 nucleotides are TGCGCCAGCAGTGATGCGGGGGGCGCTGGGTCCACTGAAGCTTTCTTT. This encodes CASSDAGGAGSTEAFF.

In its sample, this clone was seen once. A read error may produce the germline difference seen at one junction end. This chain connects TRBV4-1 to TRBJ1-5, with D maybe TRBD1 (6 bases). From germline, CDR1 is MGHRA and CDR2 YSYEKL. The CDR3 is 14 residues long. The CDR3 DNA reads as TGCGCCAGCAGCCAAGTAGGGACAAATCAACCCCAGCATTTT. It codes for CASSQVGTNQPQHF.

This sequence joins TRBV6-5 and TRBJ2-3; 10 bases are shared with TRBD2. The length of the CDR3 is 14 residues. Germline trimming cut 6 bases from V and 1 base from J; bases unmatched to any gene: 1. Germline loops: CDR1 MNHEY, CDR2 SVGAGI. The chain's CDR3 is CASRTSGRTDTQYF. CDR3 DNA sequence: TGTGCCAGCAGGACTAGCGGGCGCACAGATACGCAGTATTTT.

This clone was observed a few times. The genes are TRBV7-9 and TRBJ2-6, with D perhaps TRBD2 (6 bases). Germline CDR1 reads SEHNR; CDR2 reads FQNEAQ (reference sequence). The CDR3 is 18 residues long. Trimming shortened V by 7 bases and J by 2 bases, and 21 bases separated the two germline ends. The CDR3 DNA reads TGTGCCAGCACCCCCCTGGAGGGTGGAGGGGCTGGGGCCAACGTCCTGACTTTC. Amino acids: CASTPLEGGGAGANVLTF.

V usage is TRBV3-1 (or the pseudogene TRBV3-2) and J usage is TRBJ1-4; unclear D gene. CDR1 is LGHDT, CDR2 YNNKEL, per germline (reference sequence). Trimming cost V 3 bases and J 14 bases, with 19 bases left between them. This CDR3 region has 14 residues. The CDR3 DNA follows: TGTGCCAGCAGCCAGGGCTCACGGGGTTTTCATCTGTTTTTT. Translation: CASSQGSRGFHLFF.

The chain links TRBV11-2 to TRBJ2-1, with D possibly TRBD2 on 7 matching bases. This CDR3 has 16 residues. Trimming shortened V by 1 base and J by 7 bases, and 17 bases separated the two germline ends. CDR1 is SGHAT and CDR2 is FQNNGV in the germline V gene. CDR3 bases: TGTGCCAGCAGCTTAGGGGGGGGGCCTAAGCGGAATGAGCAGTTCTTC. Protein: CASSLGGGPKRNEQFF.

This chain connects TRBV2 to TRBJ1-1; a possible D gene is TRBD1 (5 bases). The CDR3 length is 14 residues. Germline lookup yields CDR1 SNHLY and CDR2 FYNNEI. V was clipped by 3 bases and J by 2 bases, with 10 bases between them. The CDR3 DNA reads TGTGCCAGCAGTGACGTCAGGGTTAACACTGAAGCTTTCTTT. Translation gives CASSDVRVNTEAFF. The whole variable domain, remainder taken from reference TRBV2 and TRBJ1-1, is EPEVTQTPSHQVTQMGQEVILRCVPISNHLYFYWYRQILGQKVEFLVSFYNNEISEKSEIFDDQFSVERPDGSNFTLKIRSTKLEDSAMYFCASSDVRVNTEAFFGQGTRLTVV.

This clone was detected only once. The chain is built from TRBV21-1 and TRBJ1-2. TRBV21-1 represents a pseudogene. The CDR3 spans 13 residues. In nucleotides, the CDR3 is TGTGCCAGCAGCAAAAGGCGGGGAAATGGCTACACCTTC. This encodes CASSKRRGNGYTF.

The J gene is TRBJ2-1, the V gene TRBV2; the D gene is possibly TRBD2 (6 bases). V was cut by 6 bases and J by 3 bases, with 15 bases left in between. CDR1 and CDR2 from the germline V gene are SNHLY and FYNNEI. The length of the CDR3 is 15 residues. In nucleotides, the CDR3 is TGTGCCAGCAGGTTGACTAGTCGCCTCTACAATGAGCAGTTCTTC. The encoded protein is CASRLTSRLYNEQFF.

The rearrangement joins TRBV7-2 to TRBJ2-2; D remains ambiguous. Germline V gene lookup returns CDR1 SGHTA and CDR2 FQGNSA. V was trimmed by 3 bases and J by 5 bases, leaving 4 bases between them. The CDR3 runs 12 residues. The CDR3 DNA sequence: TGTGCCAGCAGCTTTCCGACCGGGGAGCTGTTTTTT. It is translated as CASSFPTGELFF.

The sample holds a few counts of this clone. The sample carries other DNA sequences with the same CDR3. The DNA of the CDR3 is TGTGCCAGCAGTGACTCTGGGACTAGCGGGACAGATACGCAGTATTTT. Its protein is CASSDSGTSGTDTQYF. The chain is built from TRBV6-4 and TRBJ2-3; 12 nucleotides match TRBD2. V was pared by 0 bases and J by 3 bases, with 1 base of the junction left unmatched. The CDR3 totals 16 residues. CDR1 MRHNA and CDR2 SNTAGT come from the germline V gene.